The clone carrying this T cell receptor (beta chain) was counted ten times or more. This entry comes from a study of T cells after yellow fever vaccination. Trimming removed 4 bases at V and 4 bases at J, with 11 bases between. The CDR3 length is 13 residues. In germline, CDR1 is DFQATT, CDR2 SNEGSKA (reference sequence). TCRdb recomputed calls from the 5' RACE reads with MiXCR, one row per CDR3 protein. The sample consists of about 260,000 distinct CDR3 sequences, 3.6% of them appearing once. The receptor was isolated from a man between 18 and 35 years old who received the YFV17D yellow fever vaccine. The gene calls are TRBV20-1 and TRBJ1-5; the D is unclear. The sample was PBMCs, taken 15 days after the yellow fever booster vaccination. CDR3 region: CSAIGENNQPQHF. In DNA, the CDR3 is TGCAGTGCTATCGGGGAGAATAATCAGCCCCAGCATTTT.